These 5 T cell receptor beta chains were all obtained from the same sample, sequenced in a study of tumor-infiltrating lymphocytes in primary liver carcinoma. Co-extracted RNA and DNA came from roughly 20-30 mg of unsorted bulk tissue. Reverse transcription of approximately 0.55 ug total RNA with a constant-region primer produced TCR beta cDNA. Investigators got TCR beta libraries out of three nested multiplex PCR rounds, done with slightly modified ARM-PCR. For approximately 11 cycles apiece, the opening two PCR rounds ran with TRBV1-TRBV30 forward primers and a C-beta reverse primer. TCRdb processed the multiplex PCR reads anew with MiXCR; each CDR3 protein has one entry. There are 50,000 or so distinct CDR3 sequences in the sample; around 73% occur only once, and approximately 25% lies in the top ten. Sequences were obtained from liver tumor tissue from sampling region 5. Subset defined: tumor region T5, tumor centre. These receptors were obtained from a man aged 40-49 years with primary liver carcinoma and hepatitis B virus infection.

Sample share makes this clonotype medium-sized. This chain uses TRBV5-4 with TRBJ1-2; D remains ambiguous. The germline CDR1 and CDR2 sequences are SGHNT and YYREEE (reference sequence). Trimming removed 0 bases at V and 2 bases at J, with 8 bases between. This CDR3 has 14 residues. The CDR3 sequence: CASSLGQRNYGYTF. CDR3 nucleotides: TGTGCCAGCAGCTTGGGGCAGAGAAACTATGGCTACACCTTC. Combining the CDR3 with reference TRBV5-4 and TRBJ1-2 gives the whole variable domain ETGVTQSPTHLIKTRGQQVTLRCSSQSGHNTVSWYQQALGQGPQFIFQYYREEENGRGNFPPRFSGLQFPNYSSELNVNALELDDSALYLCASSLGQRNYGYTFGSGTRLTVV.

Remarks on this clonotype: The CDR3 carries no conserved terminal phenylalanine or tryptophan, so it likely arises from a read error. This chain connects TRBV29-1 to TRBJ2-5; perhaps D is TRBD1 or TRBD2 (6 bases each). The CDR3 covers 12 residues. Looked up from germline, CDR1 is SQVTM and CDR2 is ANQGSEA. CDR3 in amino acids: CSGMDSRETQYL. The CDR3 nucleotides read TGTAGCGGTATGGACAGTAGAGAGACCCAGTACCTC.

The chain joins TRBV6-5 to TRBJ1-6, with TRBD1 as a possible D gene (5 bases). CDR1 and CDR2 (germline): MNHEY, SVGAGI. The CDR3 consists of 13 residues. The ends were cut back, 6 bases at V and 7 bases at J, with 10 bases in the middle. The CDR3 loop reads CASRPRDNSPLHF. For the CDR3, the DNA is TGTGCCAGCAGACCCAGGGACAATTCACCCCTCCACTTT.

Regarding this clonotype: An end of the junction does not agree with germline; a read error may underlie this. V gene TRBV11-2 combines with J gene TRBJ2-1; D call uncertain. The CDR3 loop spans 14 amino acids. The germline V gene has CDR1 SGHAT and CDR2 FQNNGV. The CDR3 sequence is CASSLEVVSCEQFF. For the CDR3, the DNA is TGTGCCAGCAGCCTAGAGGTAGTGAGCTGTGAGCAGTTCTTC.

Note on this clonotype: This could be a read error, since a much larger clone is one nucleotide away. This chain joins TRBV2 and TRBJ2-1; D unresolved. This CDR3 contains 11 residues. CDR1 is SNHLY and CDR2 is FYNNEI in the germline V gene. DNA for the CDR3: TGTGCCTGCAGGCAGAACAATGAGCAGTTCTTC. It codes for CACRQNNEQFF.